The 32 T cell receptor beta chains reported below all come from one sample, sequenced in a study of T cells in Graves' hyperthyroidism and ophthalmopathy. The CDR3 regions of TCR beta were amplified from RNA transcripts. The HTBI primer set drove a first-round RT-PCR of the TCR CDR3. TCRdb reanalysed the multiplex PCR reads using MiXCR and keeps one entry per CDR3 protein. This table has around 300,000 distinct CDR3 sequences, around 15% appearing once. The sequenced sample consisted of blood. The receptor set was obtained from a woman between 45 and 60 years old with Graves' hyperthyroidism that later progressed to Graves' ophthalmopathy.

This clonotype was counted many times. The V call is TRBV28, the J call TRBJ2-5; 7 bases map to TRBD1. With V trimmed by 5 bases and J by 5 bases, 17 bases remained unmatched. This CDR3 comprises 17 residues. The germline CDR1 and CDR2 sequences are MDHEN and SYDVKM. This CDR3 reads CASSTPTGTASFETQYF. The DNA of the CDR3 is TGTGCCAGCAGTACGCCAACCGGGACAGCGTCCTTTGAGACCCAGTACTTC. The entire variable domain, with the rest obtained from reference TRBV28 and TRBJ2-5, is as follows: DVKVTQSSRYLVKRTGEKVFLECVQDMDHENMFWYRQDPGLGLRLIYFSYDVKMKEKGDIPEGYSVSREKKERFSLILESASTNQTSMYLCASSTPTGTASFETQYFGPGTRLLVL.

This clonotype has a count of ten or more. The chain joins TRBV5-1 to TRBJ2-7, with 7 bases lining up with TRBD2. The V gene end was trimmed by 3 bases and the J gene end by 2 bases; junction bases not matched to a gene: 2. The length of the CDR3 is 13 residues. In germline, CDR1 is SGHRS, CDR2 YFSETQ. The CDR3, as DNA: TGCGCCAGCAGCTCCGGGGGGACCTACGAGCAGTACTTC. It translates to CASSSGGTYEQYF.

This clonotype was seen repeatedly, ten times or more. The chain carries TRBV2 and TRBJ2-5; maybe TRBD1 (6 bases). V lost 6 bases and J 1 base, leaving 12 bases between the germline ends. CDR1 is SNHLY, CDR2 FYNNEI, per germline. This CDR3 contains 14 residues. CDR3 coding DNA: TGTGCCAGCAGGTTCGGGGACACCCAAGAGACCCAGTACTTC. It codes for CASRFGDTQETQYF.

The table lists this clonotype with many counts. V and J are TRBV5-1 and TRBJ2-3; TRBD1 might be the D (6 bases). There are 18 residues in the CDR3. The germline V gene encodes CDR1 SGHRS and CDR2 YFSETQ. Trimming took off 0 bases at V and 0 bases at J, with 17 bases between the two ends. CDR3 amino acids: CASSLVLAGTTSTDTQYF. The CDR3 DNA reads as TGCGCCAGCAGCTTGGTACTTGCCGGGACAACTAGCACAGATACGCAGTATTTT.

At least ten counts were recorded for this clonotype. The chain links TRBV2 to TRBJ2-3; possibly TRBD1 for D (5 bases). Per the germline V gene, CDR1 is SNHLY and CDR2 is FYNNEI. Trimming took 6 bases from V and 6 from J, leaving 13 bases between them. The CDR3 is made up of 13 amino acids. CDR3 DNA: TGTGCCAGCAGAACACTGACAGTGGATACGCAGTATTTT. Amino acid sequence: CASRTLTVDTQYF.

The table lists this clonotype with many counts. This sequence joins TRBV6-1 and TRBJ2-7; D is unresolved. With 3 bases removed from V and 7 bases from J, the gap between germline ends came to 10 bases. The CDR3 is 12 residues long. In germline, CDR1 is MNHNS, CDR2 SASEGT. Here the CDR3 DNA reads TGTGCCAGCAGTGACGCAGTGGATGAGCAGTACTTC. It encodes CASSDAVDEQYF.

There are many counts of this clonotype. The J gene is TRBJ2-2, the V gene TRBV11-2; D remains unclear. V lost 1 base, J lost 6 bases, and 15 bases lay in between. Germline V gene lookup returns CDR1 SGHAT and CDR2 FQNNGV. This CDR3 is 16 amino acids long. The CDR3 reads CASSLGPGRSSGELFF. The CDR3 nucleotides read TGTGCCAGCAGCTTAGGCCCCGGCCGGTCGTCCGGGGAGCTGTTTTTT.

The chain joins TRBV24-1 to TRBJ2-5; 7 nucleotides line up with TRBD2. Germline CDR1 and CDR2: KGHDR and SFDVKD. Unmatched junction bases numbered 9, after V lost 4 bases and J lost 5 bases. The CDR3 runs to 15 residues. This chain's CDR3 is CATSDPGTTGETQYF. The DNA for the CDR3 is TGTGCCACCAGTGACCCCGGGACTACGGGGGAGACCCAGTACTTC.

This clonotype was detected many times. DNA for the CDR3: TGTGCCAGCAGTTTACCCACGACGGGACAGGGGTGGTACGAGCAGTACTTC. Its translation is CASSLPTTGQGWYEQYF. The rearrangement joins TRBV28 to TRBJ2-7, with 10 bases identical to TRBD1. Germline CDR1 is MDHEN and CDR2 is SYDVKM. V gave up 2 bases and J gave up 4 bases; unmatched junction bases: 11. This CDR3 is built from 17 residues.

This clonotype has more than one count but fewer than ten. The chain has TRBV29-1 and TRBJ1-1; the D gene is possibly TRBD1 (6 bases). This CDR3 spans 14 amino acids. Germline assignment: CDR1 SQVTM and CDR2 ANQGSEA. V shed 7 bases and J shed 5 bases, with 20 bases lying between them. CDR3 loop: CSADGGRGGTEAFF. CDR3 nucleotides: TGCAGCGCCGACGGGGGGCGGGGGGGGACTGAAGCTTTCTTT.

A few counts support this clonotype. The CDR3 nucleotides are TGTGCCAGTAGTACCACGCCCCGGCAGCTCTACGAGCAGTACTTC. Its protein is CASSTTPRQLYEQYF. The J gene is TRBJ2-7, the V gene TRBV19; D unresolved. Germline CDR1 LNHDA, CDR2 SQIVND (reference sequence). Trimming took 4 bases from V and 3 from J, leaving 16 bases between them. This CDR3 is built from 15 residues.

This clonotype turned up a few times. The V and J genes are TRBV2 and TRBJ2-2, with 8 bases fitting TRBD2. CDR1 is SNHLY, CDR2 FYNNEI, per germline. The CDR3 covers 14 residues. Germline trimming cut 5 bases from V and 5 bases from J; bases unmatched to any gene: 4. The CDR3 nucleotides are TGTGCCAGCAGTTCGACGGGAGGGACCGGGGAGCTGTTTTTT. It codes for CASSSTGGTGELFF.

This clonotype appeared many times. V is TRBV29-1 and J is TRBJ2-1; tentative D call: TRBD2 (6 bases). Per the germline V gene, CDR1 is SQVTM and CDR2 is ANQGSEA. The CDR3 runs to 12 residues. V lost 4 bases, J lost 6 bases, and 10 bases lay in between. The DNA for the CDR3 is TGCAGCGTTGTGGGGACTTTCAATGAGCAGTTCTTC. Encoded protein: CSVVGTFNEQFF.

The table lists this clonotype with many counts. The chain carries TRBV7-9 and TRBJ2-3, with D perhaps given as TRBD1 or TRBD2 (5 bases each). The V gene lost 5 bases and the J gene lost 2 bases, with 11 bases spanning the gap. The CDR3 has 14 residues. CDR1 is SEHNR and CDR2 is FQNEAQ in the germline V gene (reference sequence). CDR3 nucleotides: TGTGCCAGCAGCCCGGGGACGTTCACAGATACGCAGTATTTT. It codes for CASSPGTFTDTQYF.

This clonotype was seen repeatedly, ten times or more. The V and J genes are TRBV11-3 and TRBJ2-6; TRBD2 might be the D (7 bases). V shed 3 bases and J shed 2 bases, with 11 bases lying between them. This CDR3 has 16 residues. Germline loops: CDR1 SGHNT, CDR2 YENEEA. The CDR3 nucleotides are TGTGCCAGCAGCTTTGGCGGGGGCGCTGGGGCCAACGTCCTGACTTTC. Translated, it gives CASSFGGGAGANVLTF.

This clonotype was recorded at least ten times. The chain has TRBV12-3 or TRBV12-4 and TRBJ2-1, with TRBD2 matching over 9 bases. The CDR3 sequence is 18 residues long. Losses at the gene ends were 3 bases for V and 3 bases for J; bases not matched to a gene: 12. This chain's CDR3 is CASSFPLGIAGVYNEQFF. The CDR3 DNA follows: TGTGCCAGCAGTTTTCCCCTTGGCATAGCGGGAGTCTACAATGAGCAGTTCTTC.

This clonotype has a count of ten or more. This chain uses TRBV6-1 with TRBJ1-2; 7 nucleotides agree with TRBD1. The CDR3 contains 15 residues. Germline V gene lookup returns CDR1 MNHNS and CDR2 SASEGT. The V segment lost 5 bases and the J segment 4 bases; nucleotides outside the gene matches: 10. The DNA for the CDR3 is TGTGCCAGCAGTTACCTAGGGACAGACCGCTATGGCTACACCTTC. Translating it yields CASSYLGTDRYGYTF.

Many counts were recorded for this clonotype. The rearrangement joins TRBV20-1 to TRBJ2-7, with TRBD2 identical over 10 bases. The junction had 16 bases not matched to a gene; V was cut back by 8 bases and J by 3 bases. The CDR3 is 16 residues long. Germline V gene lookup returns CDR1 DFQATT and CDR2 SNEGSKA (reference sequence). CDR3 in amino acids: CSSGGGVADDGYEQYF. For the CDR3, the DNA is TGCAGTAGCGGGGGGGGGGTAGCGGACGACGGCTACGAGCAGTACTTC.

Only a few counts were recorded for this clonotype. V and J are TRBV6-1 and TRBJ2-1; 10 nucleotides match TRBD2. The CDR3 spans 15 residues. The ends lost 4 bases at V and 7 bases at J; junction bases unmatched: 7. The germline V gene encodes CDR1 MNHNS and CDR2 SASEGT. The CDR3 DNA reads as TGTGCCAGCAGTGCTCTAGCGGGAGCCGAGAATGAGCAGTTCTTC. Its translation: CASSALAGAENEQFF.

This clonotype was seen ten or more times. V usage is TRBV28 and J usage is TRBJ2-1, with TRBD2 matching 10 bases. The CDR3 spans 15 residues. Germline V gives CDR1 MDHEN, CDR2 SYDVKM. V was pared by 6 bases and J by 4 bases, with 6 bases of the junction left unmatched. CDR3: CASRQLAGRYNEQFF. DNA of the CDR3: TGTGCCAGCAGGCAACTAGCGGGACGATACAATGAGCAGTTCTTC. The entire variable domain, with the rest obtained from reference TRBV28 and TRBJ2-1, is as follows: DVKVTQSSRYLVKRTGEKVFLECVQDMDHENMFWYRQDPGLGLRLIYFSYDVKMKEKGDIPEGYSVSREKKERFSLILESASTNQTSMYLCASRQLAGRYNEQFFGPGTRLTVL.

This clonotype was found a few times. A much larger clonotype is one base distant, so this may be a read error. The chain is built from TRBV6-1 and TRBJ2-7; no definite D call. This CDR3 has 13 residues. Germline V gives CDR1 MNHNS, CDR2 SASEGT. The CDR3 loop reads CAGSEDLPYEQYF. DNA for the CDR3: TGTGCCGGCAGTGAGGACCTCCCCTACGAGCAGTACTTC.

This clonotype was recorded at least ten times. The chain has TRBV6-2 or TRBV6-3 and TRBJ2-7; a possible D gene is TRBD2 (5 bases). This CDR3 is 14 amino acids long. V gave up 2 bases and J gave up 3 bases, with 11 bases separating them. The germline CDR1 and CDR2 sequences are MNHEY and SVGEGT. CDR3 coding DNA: TGTGCCAGCAGTTACGATGAGACTAACTACGAGCAGTACTTC. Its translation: CASSYDETNYEQYF.

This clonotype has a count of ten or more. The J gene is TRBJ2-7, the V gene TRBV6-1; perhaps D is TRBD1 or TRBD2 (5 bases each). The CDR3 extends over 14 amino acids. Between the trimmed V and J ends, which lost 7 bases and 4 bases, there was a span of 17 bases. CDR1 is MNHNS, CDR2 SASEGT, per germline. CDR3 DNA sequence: TGTGCCAGCACCGACCGGACTGCAGGGTACGAGCAGTACTTC. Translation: CASTDRTAGYEQYF.

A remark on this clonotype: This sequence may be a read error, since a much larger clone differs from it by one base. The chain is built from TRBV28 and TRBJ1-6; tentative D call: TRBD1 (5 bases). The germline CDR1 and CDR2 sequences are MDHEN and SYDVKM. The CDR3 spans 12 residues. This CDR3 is CTSWAGWSPLHF. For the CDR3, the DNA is TGTACCTCTTGGGCAGGGTGGTCACCCCTCCACTTT.

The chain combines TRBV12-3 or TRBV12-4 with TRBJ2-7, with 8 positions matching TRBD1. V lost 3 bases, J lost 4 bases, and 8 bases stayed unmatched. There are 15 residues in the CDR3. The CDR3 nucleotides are TGTGCCAGCAGTTTCTATCTCGGACAGGGATACGAGCAGTACTTC. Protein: CASSFYLGQGYEQYF.

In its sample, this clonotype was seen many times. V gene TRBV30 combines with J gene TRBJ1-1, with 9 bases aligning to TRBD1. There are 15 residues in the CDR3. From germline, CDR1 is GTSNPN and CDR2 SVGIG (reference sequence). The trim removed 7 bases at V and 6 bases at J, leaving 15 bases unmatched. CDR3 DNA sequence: TGTGCCTCACAACCGCCGGGACAGGGTAGTTCTGAAGCTTTCTTT. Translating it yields CASQPPGQGSSEAFF.

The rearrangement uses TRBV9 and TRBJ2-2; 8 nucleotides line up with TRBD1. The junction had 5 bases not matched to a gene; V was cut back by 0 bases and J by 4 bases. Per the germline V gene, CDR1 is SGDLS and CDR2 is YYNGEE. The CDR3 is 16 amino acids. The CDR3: CASSVVDRVLTGELFF. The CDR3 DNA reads TGTGCCAGCAGCGTAGTGGACAGGGTACTCACCGGGGAGCTGTTTTTT. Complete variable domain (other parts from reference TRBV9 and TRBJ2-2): DSGVTQTPKHLITATGQRVTLRCSPRSGDLSVYWYQQSLDQGLQFLIQYYNGEERAKGNILERFSAQQFPDLHSELNLSSLELGDSALYFCASSVVDRVLTGELFFGEGSRLTVL.

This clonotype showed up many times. The CDR3: CASSLALSPGELFF. The CDR3 bases are TGTGCCAGCAGCTTAGCCCTCTCACCCGGGGAGCTGTTTTTT. The V and J genes are TRBV13 and TRBJ2-2, with no clear D. Germline V gives CDR1 PRHDT, CDR2 FYEKMQ (reference sequence). This CDR3 comprises 14 residues. Between the trimmed V and J ends, which lost 1 base and 6 bases, there was a span of 9 bases.

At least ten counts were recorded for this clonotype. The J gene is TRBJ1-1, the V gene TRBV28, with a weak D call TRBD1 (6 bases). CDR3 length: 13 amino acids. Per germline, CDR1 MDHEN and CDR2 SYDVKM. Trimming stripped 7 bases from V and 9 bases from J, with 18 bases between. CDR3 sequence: CASIQGLETKAFF. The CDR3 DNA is TGTGCCAGCATCCAGGGGCTGGAGACCAAAGCTTTCTTT.

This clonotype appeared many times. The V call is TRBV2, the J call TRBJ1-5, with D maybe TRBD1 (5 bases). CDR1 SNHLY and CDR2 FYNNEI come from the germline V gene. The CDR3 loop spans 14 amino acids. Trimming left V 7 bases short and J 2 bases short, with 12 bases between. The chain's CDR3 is CASNNWGGNQPQHF. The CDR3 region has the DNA TGTGCCAGCAATAATTGGGGGGGCAATCAGCCCCAGCATTTT. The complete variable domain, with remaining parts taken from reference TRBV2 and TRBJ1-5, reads EPEVTQTPSHQVTQMGQEVILRCVPISNHLYFYWYRQILGQKVEFLVSFYNNEISEKSEIFDDQFSVERPDGSNFTLKIRSTKLEDSAMYFCASNNWGGNQPQHFGDGTRLSIL.

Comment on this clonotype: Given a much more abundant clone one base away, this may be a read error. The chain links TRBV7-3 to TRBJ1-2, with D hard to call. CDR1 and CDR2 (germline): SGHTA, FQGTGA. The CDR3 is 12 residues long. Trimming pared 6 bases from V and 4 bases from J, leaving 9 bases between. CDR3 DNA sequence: TGTGCCAGCAGTACGGCGATCTATGGCTACACCTTC. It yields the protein CASSTAIYGYTF.

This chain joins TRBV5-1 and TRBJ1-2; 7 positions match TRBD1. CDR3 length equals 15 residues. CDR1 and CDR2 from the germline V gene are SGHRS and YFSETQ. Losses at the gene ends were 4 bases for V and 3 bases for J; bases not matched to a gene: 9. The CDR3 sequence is CASSAEQGTDYGYTF. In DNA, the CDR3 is TGCGCCAGCAGCGCAGAACAGGGGACCGACTATGGCTACACCTTC.